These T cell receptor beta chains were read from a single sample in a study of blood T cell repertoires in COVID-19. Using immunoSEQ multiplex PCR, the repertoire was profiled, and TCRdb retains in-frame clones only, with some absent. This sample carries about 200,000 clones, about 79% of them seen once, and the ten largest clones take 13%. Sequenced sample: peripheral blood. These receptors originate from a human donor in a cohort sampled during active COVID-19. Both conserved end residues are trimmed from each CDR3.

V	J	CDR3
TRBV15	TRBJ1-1	ATASYRDMNTEAF
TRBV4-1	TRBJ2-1	ASGAGTAGSYNEQF
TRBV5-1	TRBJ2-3	ASRSGTDTQY
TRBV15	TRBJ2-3	ATSRDREGGSDTQY
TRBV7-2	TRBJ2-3	ASSLAGAIADTQY
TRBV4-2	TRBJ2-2	ASSQDNRPANTGELF
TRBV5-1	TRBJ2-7	ASSLGGQGRPTPYEQY
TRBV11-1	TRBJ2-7	ASSLGAGVLYEQY
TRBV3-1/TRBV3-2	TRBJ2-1	ASSQGLAGLGIEQF
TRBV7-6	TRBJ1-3	ASSLAQEPRSGNTIY
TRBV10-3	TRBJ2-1	AISKNPAGGPVEQF
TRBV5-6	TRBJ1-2	ASSLFSTVGYGYT
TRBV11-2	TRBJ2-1	ASSLESSGRANEQF
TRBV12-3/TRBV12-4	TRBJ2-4	ASSLAGVNIQY
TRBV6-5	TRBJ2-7	ASSYGSFNEQY
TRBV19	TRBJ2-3	ASSMGPGVSDTQY
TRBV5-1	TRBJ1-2	ASSLGGSTNYGYT
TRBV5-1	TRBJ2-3	ASSLEGGVDTQY
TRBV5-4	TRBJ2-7	ASSNRDRTYEQY
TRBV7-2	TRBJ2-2	ASSATPGITGELF
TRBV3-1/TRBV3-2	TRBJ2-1	ASSRLDNEQF
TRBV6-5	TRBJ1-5	ASNGRAASNQPQH
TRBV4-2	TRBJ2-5	ASSHLVSGRASKTQY
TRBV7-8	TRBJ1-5	ASSLTSGANQPQH
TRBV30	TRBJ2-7	AWSVLYEQY
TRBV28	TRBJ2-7	ASSARQATYEQY
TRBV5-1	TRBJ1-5	ASSLGGSNQPQH
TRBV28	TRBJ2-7	ASSLDSYEQY
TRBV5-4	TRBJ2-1	ASSLVPLAGGNNEQF
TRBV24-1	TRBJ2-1	ATSALEAGEQF
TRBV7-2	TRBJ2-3	ASSLARYGGTLGDTQY
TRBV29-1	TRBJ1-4	SVRKGQGGEKLF
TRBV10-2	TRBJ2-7	ASTGGTYEQY
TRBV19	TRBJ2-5	ASSIRQGAWETQY
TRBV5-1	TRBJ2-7	ASSLADGAGKGEQY
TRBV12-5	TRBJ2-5	ASGFEADPTQY
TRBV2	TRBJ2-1	ASSFSGLAGWGGEQF